This TCR beta chain was identified in a study of early T cells in non-severe SARS-CoV-2 infection. cDNA molecules, individually, were tagged with unique molecular identifiers. Using its own MiXCR run on the 5' RACE reads, TCRdb lists one record per CDR3 protein. The data show some 81,000 distinct CDR3 sequences, 15% to 20% seen once. This clonotype is judged medium-sized (0.01 to 0.1%). Germline V gene data show CDR1 as DFQATT and CDR2 as SNEGSKA (reference sequence). Unmatched junction bases numbered 9, after V lost 7 bases and J lost 9 bases. The CDR3 has 13 amino acids. Sequences were obtained from whole blood. The chain is built from TRBV20-1 and TRBJ2-1, with 10 bases aligning to TRBD2. This receptor was identified in an adult who was a healthcare worker with PCR-confirmed SARS-CoV-2 infection or an uninfected control (not recorded which). The CDR3 loop reads CSGVLAGVGEQFF. The CDR3 region has the DNA TGCAGTGGCGTCCTAGCGGGAGTCGGTGAGCAGTTCTTC.